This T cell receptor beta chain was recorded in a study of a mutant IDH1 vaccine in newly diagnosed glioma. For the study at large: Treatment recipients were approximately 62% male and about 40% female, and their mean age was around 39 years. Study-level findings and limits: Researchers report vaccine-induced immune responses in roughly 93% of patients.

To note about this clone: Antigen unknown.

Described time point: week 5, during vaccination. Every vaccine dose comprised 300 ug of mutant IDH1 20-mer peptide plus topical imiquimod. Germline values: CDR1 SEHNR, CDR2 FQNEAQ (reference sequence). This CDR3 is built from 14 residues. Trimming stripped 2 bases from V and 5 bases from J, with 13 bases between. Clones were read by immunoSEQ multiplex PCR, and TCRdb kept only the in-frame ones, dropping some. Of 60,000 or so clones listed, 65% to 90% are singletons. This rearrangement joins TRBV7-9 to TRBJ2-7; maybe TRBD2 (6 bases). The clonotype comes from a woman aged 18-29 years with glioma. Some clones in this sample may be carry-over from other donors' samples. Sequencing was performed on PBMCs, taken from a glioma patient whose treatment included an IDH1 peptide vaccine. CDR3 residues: CASSLSLRDHEQYF. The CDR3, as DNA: TGTGCCAGCAGCTTATCTCTGCGGGACCACGAGCAGTACTTC.